The rows below give T cell receptor beta chains drawn from one sample of a study of T cell responses to AZD1222 COVID-19 vaccine. Generated by immunoSEQ multiplex PCR, the TCRdb table keeps only in-frame clones and is missing some. The sample holds 150,000 to 200,000 clones, roughly nine tenths seen once. The sequencing used peripheral blood, collected 28 days after the second AZD1222 dose. The receptors here all came from an adult who received the AZD1222 COVID-19 vaccine. Both conserved end residues are part of each CDR3. D genes are given only for firm matches. Size values are once, few and many counts, or a class for expanded clones, and some rows have none.

clone size,J gene,D gene,V gene,CDR3 protein,CDR3 DNA
-,TRBJ1-5,-,TRBV18,CASSPRLGGIIVLGNQPQHF,TGTGCCAGCTCACCAAGGCTTGGCGGGATCATAGTATTGGGCAATCAGCCCCAGCATTTT
-,TRBJ1-3,TRBD1,TRBV6-6,CASSYDPRGPGNTIYF,TGTGCCAGCAGTTACGACCCCAGGGGGCCTGGAAACACCATATATTTT
-,TRBJ2-7,TRBD2,TRBV3-1/TRBV3-2,CASSPVLTSGSYEQYF,TGTGCCAGCAGCCCCGTGTTGACTAGCGGCTCCTACGAGCAGTACTTC
-,TRBJ2-7,-,TRBV5-4,CASSQRGEAYEQYF,TGTGCCAGCAGCCAACGCGGGGAAGCCTACGAGCAGTACTTC
-,TRBJ1-3,-,TRBV4-1,CASSQSPPSSGNTIYF,TGCGCCAGCAGCCAATCCCCGCCAAGCTCTGGAAACACCATATATTTT
-,TRBJ1-1,-,TRBV30,CAWGDGANTEAFF,TGTGCCTGGGGAGACGGAGCGAACACTGAAGCTTTCTTT
-,TRBJ1-1,-,TRBV30,CAWTPGSKGMNTEAFF,TGTGCCTGGACCCCGGGCAGTAAAGGGATGAACACTGAAGCTTTCTTT
-,TRBJ2-1,-,TRBV4-1,CASSQAGRFF,TGCGCCAGCAGCCAAGCGGGGCGGTTCTTC
-,TRBJ1-2,-,TRBV5-1,CASSLGLYGYTF,TGCGCCAGCAGCTTAGGGCTCTATGGCTACACCTTC
-,TRBJ2-7,-,TRBV28,CATLRVLPYEQYF,TGTGCCACCCTCAGGGTCCTTCCGTACGAGCAGTACTTC
few,TRBJ2-7,TRBD2,TRBV5-5,CASSVWAGGSYEQYF,TGTGCCAGCAGCGTCTGGGCGGGAGGTTCCTACGAGCAGTACTTC
-,TRBJ2-7,-,TRBV6-1,CASSEAWGGRLSYEQYF,TGTGCCAGCAGTGAAGCGTGGGGGGGCCGGTTGTCCTACGAGCAGTACTTC
-,TRBJ2-1,-,TRBV27,CASSSTRPSSYNEQFF,TGTGCCAGCAGTTCTACCAGGCCGAGCTCCTACAATGAGCAGTTCTTC
few,TRBJ2-2,TRBD2,TRBV6-1,CASSEWLAGGTVGGELFF,TGTGCCAGCAGTGAATGGCTAGCGGGAGGTACCGTCGGCGGGGAGCTGTTTTTT
-,TRBJ2-1,-,TRBV24-1,CATSLTSSSYNEQFF,TGTGCCACCAGCCTGACGTCGAGCTCCTACAATGAGCAGTTCTTC
-,TRBJ2-5,-,TRBV14,CASSQEWRRQTQYF,TGTGCCAGCAGCCAAGAATGGCGGCGGCAGACCCAGTACTTC
-,TRBJ1-1,-,TRBV7-6,CASSLEFEQGPLNTEAFF,TGTGCCAGCAGCTTAGAGTTCGAACAGGGCCCTTTGAACACTGAAGCTTTCTTT
-,TRBJ2-7,TRBD1,TRBV5-8,CASSRIDGTGIHEQYF,TGTGCCAGCAGCCGGATCGACGGGACAGGGATCCACGAGCAGTACTTC
-,TRBJ1-6,-,TRBV7-2,CASSLRTEGSPLHF,TGTGCCAGCAGCTTACGGACAGAAGGGTCACCCCTCCACTTT
-,TRBJ1-3,TRBD1,TRBV10-3,CATHGQGKVTGNTIYF,TGTGCCACCCACGGACAGGGGAAAGTGACTGGAAACACCATATATTTT
-,TRBJ1-1,-,TRBV6-5,CASRRGNTEAFF,TGTGCCAGCAGAAGGGGGAACACTGAAGCTTTCTTT
-,TRBJ2-1,TRBD1,TRBV19,CASSIAGTGRVDEQFF,TGTGCCAGTAGTATCGCCGGGACAGGGAGGGTCGATGAGCAGTTCTTC
-,TRBJ1-4,TRBD1,TRBV6-1,CASSEGQGGSEKLFF,TGTGCCAGCAGTGAAGGGCAGGGGGGGAGTGAAAAACTGTTTTTT
-,TRBJ1-1,TRBD1,TRBV18,CASSPRGTGLTEAFF,TGTGCCAGCTCACCCAGGGGGACAGGGCTAACTGAAGCTTTCTTT
-,TRBJ1-5,TRBD1,TRBV5-1,CASRGQGQGEPQHF,TGCGCCAGCAGAGGACAGGGCCAAGGGGAGCCCCAGCATTTT
-,TRBJ2-4,TRBD1,TRBV11-2,CASSLRDRGLKIQYF,TGTGCCAGCAGCCTCCGGGACAGGGGGCTTAAAATTCAGTACTTC
-,TRBJ1-2,TRBD1,TRBV10-3,CAVTGNTVGGYTF,TGTGCCGTGACAGGGAATACTGTCGGGGGCTACACCTTC
-,TRBJ1-1,-,TRBV6-2/TRBV6-3,CASSEDSFEAFF,TGTGCCAGCAGCGAGGACAGTTTTGAAGCTTTCTTT
-,TRBJ2-2,-,TRBV30,CAWSLGNPGELFF,TGTGCCTGGAGTCTTGGTAACCCCGGGGAGCTGTTTTTT
-,TRBJ1-6,TRBD1,TRBV6-5,CASSTRQGNNSPLHF,TGTGCCAGCAGTACCCGACAGGGTAACAATTCACCCCTCCACTTT
-,TRBJ2-3,-,TRBV11-3,CASSLVRGDTQYF,TGTGCCAGCAGCTTAGTACGAGGAGATACGCAGTATTTT
-,TRBJ1-2,TRBD1,TRBV2,CASSQGGAGGYTF,TGTGCCAGCAGCCAGGGGGGGGCTGGCGGCTACACCTTC
-,TRBJ1-4,-,TRBV18,CASSPWTHNEKLFF,TGTGCCAGCTCACCTTGGACCCATAATGAAAAACTGTTTTTT
-,TRBJ1-2,-,TRBV19,CASSIGDGAYGYTF,TGTGCCAGTAGTATCGGAGATGGGGCCTATGGCTACACCTTC
-,TRBJ1-2,TRBD1,TRBV18,CASSRQGDYGYTF,TGTGCCAGCTCACGACAGGGAGACTATGGCTACACCTTC
-,TRBJ1-6,TRBD1,TRBV5-1,CASSDDRGYSPLHF,TGCGCCAGCAGCGACGACAGGGGTTATTCACCCCTCCACTTT
-,TRBJ1-4,TRBD1,TRBV30,CAWRRGGTGPEKLFF,TGTGCCTGGAGGAGGGGTGGGACAGGGCCTGAAAAACTGTTTTTT
-,TRBJ2-5,TRBD2,TRBV2,CASWASGSLKTQYF,TGTGCCAGCTGGGCTAGCGGGAGTTTGAAGACCCAGTACTTC
-,TRBJ2-5,-,TRBV6-1,CASSDGRRQRPRTQYF,TGTGCCAGCAGTGATGGGAGGAGACAGCGGCCGCGGACCCAGTACTTC
-,TRBJ1-2,-,TRBV30,CAILGNYGYTF,TGTGCCATTTTGGGAAACTATGGCTACACCTTC
-,TRBJ2-2,-,TRBV7-2,CASSPDLSHTGELFF,TGTGCCAGCAGCCCGGACCTAAGCCACACCGGGGAGCTGTTTTTT
-,TRBJ2-3,-,TRBV3-1/TRBV3-2,CASSPHLLRQPGTDTQYF,TGTGCCAGCAGCCCTCATTTACTTCGACAACCCGGCACAGATACGCAGTATTTT